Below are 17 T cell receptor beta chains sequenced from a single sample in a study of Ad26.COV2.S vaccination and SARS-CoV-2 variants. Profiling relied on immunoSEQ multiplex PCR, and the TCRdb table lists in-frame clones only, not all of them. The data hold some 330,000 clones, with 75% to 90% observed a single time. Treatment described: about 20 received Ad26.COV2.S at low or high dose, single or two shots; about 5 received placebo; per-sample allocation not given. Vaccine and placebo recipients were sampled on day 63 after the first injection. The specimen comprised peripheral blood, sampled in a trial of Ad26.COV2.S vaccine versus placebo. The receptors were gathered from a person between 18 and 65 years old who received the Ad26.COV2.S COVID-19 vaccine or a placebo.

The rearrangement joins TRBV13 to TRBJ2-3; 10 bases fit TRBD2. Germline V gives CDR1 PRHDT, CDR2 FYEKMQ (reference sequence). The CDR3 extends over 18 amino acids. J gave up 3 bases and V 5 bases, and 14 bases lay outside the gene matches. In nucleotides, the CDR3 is TGTGCCAGCAGCAGCTCCAGCGGGGGGGCAGTCGAGACAGATACGCAGTATTTT. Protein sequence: CASSSSSGGAVETDTQYF. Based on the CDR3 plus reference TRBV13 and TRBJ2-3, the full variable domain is AAGVIQSPRHLIKEKRETATLKCYPIPRHDTVYWYQQGPGQDPQFLISFYEKMQSDKGSIPDRFSAQQFSDYHSELNMSSLELGDSALYFCASSSSSGGAVETDTQYFGPGTRLTVL.

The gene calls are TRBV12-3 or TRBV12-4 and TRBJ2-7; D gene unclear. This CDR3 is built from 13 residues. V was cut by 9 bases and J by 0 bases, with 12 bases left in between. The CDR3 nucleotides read TGTGCCAGTGGGGAAAAGAGCTCCTACGAGCAGTACTTC. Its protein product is CASGEKSSYEQYF.

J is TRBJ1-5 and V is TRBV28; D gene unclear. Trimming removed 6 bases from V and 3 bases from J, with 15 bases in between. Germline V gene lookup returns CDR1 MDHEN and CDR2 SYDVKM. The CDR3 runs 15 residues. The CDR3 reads CASSRDREYNQPQHF. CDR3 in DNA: TGTGCCAGCAGCCGAGACCGAGAGTACAATCAGCCCCAGCATTTT.

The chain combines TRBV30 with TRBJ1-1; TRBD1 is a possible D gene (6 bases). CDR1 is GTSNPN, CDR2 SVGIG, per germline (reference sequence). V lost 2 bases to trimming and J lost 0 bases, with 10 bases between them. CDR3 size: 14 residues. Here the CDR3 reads CAWSFGTLNTEAFF. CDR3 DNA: TGTGCCTGGAGTTTCGGGACACTGAACACTGAAGCTTTCTTT. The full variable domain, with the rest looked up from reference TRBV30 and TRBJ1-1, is SQTIHQWPATLVQPVGSPLSLECTVEGTSNPNLYWYRQAAGRGLQLLFYSVGIGQISSEVPQNLSASRPQDRQFILSSKKLLLSDSGFYLCAWSFGTLNTEAFFGQGTRLTVV.

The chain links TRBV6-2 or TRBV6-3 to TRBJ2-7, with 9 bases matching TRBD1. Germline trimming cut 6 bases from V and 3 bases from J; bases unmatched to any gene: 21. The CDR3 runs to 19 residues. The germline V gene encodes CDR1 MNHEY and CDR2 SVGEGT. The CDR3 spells CASSPLLDRGREGNYEQYV. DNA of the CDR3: TGTGCCAGCAGCCCTTTACTGGACAGGGGCCGCGAAGGCAACTACGAGCAGTACGTC.

The CDR3 DNA reads TGTGCCAGTAGTCGAGAGGTTTTTAGCAATCAGCCCCAGCATTTT. Translation: CASSREVFSNQPQHF. The rearrangement links TRBV19 to TRBJ1-5; D unresolved. There are 15 residues in the CDR3. Germline V gene data show CDR1 as LNHDA and CDR2 as SQIVND (reference sequence). The V end was cut by 5 bases, the J end by 0 bases, with 11 bases between.

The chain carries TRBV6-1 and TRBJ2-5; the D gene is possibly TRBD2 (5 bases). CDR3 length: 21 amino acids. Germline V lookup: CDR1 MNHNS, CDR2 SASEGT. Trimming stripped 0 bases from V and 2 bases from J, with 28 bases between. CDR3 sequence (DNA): TGTGCCAGCAGTGAAGCGCTTGGGTGGTCTTCTACTAGGATTCGGCAAGAGACCCAGTACTTC. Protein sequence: CASSEALGWSSTRIRQETQYF.

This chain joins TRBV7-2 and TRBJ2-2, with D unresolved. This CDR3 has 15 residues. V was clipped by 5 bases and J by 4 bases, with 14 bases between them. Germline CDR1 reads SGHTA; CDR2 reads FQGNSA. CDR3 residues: CASSPGASLTGELFF. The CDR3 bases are TGTGCCAGCAGCCCTGGAGCCTCCCTCACCGGGGAGCTGTTTTTT.

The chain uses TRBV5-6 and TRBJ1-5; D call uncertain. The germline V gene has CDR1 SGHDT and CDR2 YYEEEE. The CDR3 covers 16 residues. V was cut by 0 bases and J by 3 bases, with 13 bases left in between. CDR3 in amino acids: CASSLEKGRINQPQHF. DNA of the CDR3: TGTGCCAGCAGCTTGGAAAAGGGCCGCATCAATCAGCCCCAGCATTTT.

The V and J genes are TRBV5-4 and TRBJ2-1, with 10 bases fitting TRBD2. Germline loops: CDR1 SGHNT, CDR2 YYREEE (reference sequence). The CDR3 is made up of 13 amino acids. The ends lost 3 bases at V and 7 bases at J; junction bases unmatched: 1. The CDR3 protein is CASSSGLANEQFF. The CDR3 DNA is TGTGCCAGCAGCTCGGGACTAGCGAATGAGCAGTTCTTC.

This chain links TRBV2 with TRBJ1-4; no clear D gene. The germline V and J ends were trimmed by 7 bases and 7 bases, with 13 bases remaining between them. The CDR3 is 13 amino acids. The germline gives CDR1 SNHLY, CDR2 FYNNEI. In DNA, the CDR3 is TGTGCCAGCACCATAGGGCCGGTTGAAAAACTGTTTTTT. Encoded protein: CASTIGPVEKLFF.

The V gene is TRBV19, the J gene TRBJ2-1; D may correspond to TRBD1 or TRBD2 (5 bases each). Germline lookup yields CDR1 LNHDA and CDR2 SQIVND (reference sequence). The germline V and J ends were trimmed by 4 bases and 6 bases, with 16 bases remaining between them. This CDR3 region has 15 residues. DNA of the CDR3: TGTGCCAGTAGTAACCCGGGGCAGAAGGGCAATGAGCAGTTCTTC. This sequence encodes CASSNPGQKGNEQFF.

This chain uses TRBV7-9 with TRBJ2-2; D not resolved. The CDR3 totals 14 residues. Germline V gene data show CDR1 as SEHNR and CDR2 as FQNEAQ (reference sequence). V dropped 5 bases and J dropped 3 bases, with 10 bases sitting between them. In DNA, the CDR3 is TGTGCCAGCAGCCCCATTGGGGACACCGGGGAGCTGTTTTTT. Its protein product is CASSPIGDTGELFF.

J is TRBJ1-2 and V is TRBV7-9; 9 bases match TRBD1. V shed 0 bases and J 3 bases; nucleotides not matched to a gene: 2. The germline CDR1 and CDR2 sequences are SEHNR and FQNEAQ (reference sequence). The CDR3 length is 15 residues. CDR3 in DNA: TGTGCCAGCAGCTTAGCCGGGACAGGGTACTATGGCTACACCTTC. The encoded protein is CASSLAGTGYYGYTF.

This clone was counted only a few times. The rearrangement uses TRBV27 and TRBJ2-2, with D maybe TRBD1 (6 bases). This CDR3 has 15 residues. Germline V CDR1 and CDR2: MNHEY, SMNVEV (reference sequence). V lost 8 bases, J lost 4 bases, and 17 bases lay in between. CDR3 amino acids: CASCQGQGTTGELFF. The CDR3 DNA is TGTGCCAGCTGCCAGGGGCAGGGGACCACCGGGGAGCTGTTTTTT.

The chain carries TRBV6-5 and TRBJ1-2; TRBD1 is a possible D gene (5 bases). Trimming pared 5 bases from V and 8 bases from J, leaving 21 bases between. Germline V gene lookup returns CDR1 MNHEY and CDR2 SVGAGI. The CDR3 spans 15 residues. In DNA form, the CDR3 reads TGTGCCAGCAGTCCCCCCTTCGAGTGGGGACGCGGCTACACCTTC. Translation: CASSPPFEWGRGYTF.

The CDR3 here is CASSFKGQGHGYTF. Here the CDR3 DNA reads TGTGCCAGCAGTTTTAAAGGACAGGGCCATGGCTACACCTTC. The chain employs TRBV27 and TRBJ1-2; 8 bases fit TRBD1. The CDR3 is 14 residues long. The junction had 6 bases not matched to a gene; V was cut back by 3 bases and J by 6 bases. Germline V lookup: CDR1 MNHEY, CDR2 SMNVEV (reference sequence).